The 5 T cell receptor beta chains presented below share a single source sample, sequenced in a study of early T cells in non-severe SARS-CoV-2 infection. TCRdb ran MiXCR on the 5' RACE reads and lists one entry per CDR3 protein. Of 32,000 or so distinct CDR3 sequences in the sample, 5.5% to 6.5% were seen once. The source material was whole blood. These receptors came from an adult who was a healthcare worker with PCR-confirmed SARS-CoV-2 infection or an uninfected control (not recorded which).

This clonotype was recorded a few times. A read error is possible here, since a much larger clone lies one base away. The chain joins TRBV7-9 to TRBJ2-3; D call uncertain. In germline, CDR1 is SEHNR, CDR2 FQNEAQ (reference sequence). The CDR3 has 11 amino acids. V was cut by 4 bases and J by 2 bases, with 1 base left in between. The CDR3 spells CASSSTDTQYF. DNA of the CDR3: TGTGCCAGCAGCTCCACAGATACGCAGTATTTT.

This clonotype has only a few counts. The chain uses TRBV11-3 and TRBJ1-1, with 10 bases that match TRBD1. The germline V gene has CDR1 SGHNT and CDR2 YENEEA. This CDR3 is 15 amino acids long. The junction had 5 bases not matched to a gene; V was cut back by 4 bases and J by 3 bases. The CDR3 sequence is CASSSGQGDDTEAFF. The DNA for the CDR3 is TGTGCCAGCAGCTCAGGACAGGGGGATGACACTGAAGCTTTCTTT.

The rearrangement links TRBV7-6 to TRBJ2-7; D is perhaps TRBD2 (6 bases). V was pared by 1 base and J by 4 bases, with 14 bases between. This CDR3 has 15 amino acids. CDR1 and CDR2 (germline): SGHVS, FNYEAQ. The CDR3 coding sequence is TGTGCCAGCAGCTTAGAGGCGGGGCTGAAGTACGAGCAGTACTTC. Its protein product is CASSLEAGLKYEQYF.

The V gene is TRBV7-9, the J gene TRBJ2-3; no definite D call. V was shortened by 6 bases and J by 13 bases, with 17 bases between the two germline ends. The CDR3 totals 12 residues. Germline CDR1 and CDR2: SEHNR and FQNEAQ (reference sequence). The CDR3 region has the DNA TGTGCCAGCAGTCCTCCCGGGCCCAATAAGTATTTT. This encodes CASSPPGPNKYF.

This clonotype has at least ten counts. This chain links TRBV12-3 or TRBV12-4 with TRBJ2-4, with D possibly matching TRBD1 (6 bases). The CDR3 length is 12 residues. V lost 6 bases and J 9 bases, leaving 12 bases between the germline ends. DNA of the CDR3: TGTGCCAGCAGCCTAGTACAGGGCATTCAGTACTTC. Translating gives CASSLVQGIQYF.